This TCR beta chain was retrieved from a study of CD8+CD57+ T cells in acquired aplastic anemia. About the research overall: Quantities of DNA derived from sorted CD4+ and CD8+ cells averaged approximately 3 ug.

Note on this clonotype: As yet, its antigen is unknown.

The germline gives CDR1 LGHNA, CDR2 YSLEER. The germline V and J ends were trimmed by 4 bases and 4 bases, with 10 bases remaining between them. This CDR3 comprises 13 residues. Study findings and constraints: A significant difference in CD8+ Simpson's diversity between patients and controls was not found.

Those patients picked for sequencing had displayed CD8+CD57+ cell expansion on flow cytometry. Severe acquired aplastic anemia was present in every patient. Patients had received no therapy at the time of blood sampling. The use of genomic DNA as template underpinned the TCR beta VDJ and CDR3 profiling. MiXCR, applied by TCRdb to the reads, yields one record per CDR3 protein. The table includes under 200,000 distinct CDR3 sequences, about 48% detected once. The sequencing sample was made of sorted CD4+, CD8+, or CD8+CD57+ T cells (not recorded which) from PBMCs. The receptor was derived from a human donor with aplastic anemia. The chain couples TRBV4-3 to TRBJ1-1, with a tentative D call TRBD1 (5 bases). CDR3 amino acids: CASSRGGVTEAFF. The CDR3 DNA sequence: TGCGCCAGCAGCCGTGGGGGGGTCACTGAAGCTTTCTTT.